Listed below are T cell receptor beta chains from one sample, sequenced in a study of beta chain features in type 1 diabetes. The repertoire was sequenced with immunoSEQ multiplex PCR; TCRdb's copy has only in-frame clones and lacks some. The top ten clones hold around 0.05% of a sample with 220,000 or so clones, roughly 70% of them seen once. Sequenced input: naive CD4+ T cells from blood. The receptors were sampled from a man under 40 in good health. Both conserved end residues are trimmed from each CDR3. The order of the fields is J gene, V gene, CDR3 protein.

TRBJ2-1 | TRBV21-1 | ARPGGNEQF
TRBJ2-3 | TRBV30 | AWSVATTDTQY
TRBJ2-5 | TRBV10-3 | AISGGSGQETQY
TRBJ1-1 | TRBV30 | AWNPKGNTEAF
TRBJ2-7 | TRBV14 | ASSQAAGQGEEQY
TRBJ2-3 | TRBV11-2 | ASSLDIDTQY
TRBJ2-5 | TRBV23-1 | ASSQWITIHWGTQY
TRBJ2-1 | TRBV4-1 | ASSLDRNPNNEQF
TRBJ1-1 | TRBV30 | AWRPDGTNTEAF
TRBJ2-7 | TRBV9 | ASSGPRDGEQY
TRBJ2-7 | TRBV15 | ATSRATGGQAYEQY
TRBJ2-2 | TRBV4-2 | ASSQDEQGACGELF
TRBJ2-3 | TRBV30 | AWSVSPPGGPGDTQY
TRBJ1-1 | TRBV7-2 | ASSPWTGGTEAF